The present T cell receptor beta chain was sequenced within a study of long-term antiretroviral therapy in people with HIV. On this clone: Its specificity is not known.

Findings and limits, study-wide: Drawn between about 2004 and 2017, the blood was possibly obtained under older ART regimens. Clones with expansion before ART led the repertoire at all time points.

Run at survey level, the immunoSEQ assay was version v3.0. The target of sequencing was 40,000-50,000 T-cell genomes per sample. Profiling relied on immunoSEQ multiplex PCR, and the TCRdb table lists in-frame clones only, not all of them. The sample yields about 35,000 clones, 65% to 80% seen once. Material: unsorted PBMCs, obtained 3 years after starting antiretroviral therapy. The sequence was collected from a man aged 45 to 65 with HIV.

This CDR3 is CASSYGLAAPGTQYF. Written as DNA, the CDR3 is TGTGCCAGCAGTTACGGACTAGCGGCCCCTGGGACCCAGTACTTC. V usage is TRBV6-5 and J usage is TRBJ2-5, with 10 bases aligning to TRBD2. In germline, CDR1 is MNHEY, CDR2 SVGAGI. With V trimmed by 2 bases and J by 7 bases, 7 bases remained unmatched. This CDR3 has 15 amino acids.